The 30 T cell receptor beta chains presented below share a single source sample, sequenced in a study of T-cell reconstitution after alpha-beta-depleted transplantation in children. Unique molecular identifiers were incorporated when the TCRbeta library was constructed. From the PCR reads, TCRdb called clonotypes with MiXCR, one entry per CDR3 protein. The sample includes roughly 170,000 distinct CDR3 sequences, about 6.3% seen only once; the top ten take approximately 3%. The specimen comprised PBMCs from the stem cell graft donor, sampled from the stem cell graft. The receptors shown here come from a human donor who donated a stem cell graft to a child with Wiskott-Aldrich syndrome.

This clonotype was detected only a few times. The chain carries TRBV4-2 and TRBJ2-7; 10 nucleotides line up with TRBD2. V lost 5 bases and J lost 2; bases outside the gene matches: 6. The CDR3 length is 15 residues. Germline V gene data show CDR1 as LGHNA and CDR2 as YNFKEQ. The CDR3 is CASSFIAGGTYEQYF. The CDR3 region has the DNA TGTGCCAGCAGCTTCATAGCGGGGGGAACCTACGAGCAGTACTTC.

This clonotype was recorded many times. The J gene is TRBJ2-4, the V gene TRBV4-1, with 7 bases fitting TRBD2. Germline CDR1 and CDR2: MGHRA and YSYEKL. V lost 5 bases, J lost 7 bases, and 2 bases stayed unmatched. The CDR3 loop spans 12 amino acids. This CDR3 is CASSGGENIQYF. CDR3 nucleotide sequence: TGCGCCAGCAGCGGGGGGGAGAACATTCAGTACTTC.

The CDR3, as DNA: TGTGCCAGCAGCTTAGCTCGCGGGCAGGGGGCTGAAGCTTTCTTT. This codes for CASSLARGQGAEAFF. The chain combines TRBV7-2 with TRBJ1-1; 7 bases are shared with TRBD1. Germline assignment: CDR1 SGHTA and CDR2 FQGNSA. This CDR3 is built from 15 residues. Trimming cost V 0 bases and J 6 bases; bases outside gene matches: 7.

This clonotype has ten or more counts. The rearrangement joins TRBV7-2 to TRBJ1-2; D remains unclear. CDR1 is SGHTA, CDR2 FQGNSA, per germline. Between the trimmed V and J ends, which lost 4 bases and 3 bases, there was a span of 12 bases. The CDR3 runs 14 residues. In nucleotides, the CDR3 is TGTGCCAGCAGCTCCATTAGGGATGACTATGGCTACACCTTC. Translating it yields CASSSIRDDYGYTF.

In this sample, this clonotype turned up many times. CDR3 DNA sequence: TGCGCCAGCAGCCAAGCGGTTAGCGGGCAACTCTACAATGAGCAGTTCTTC. Encoded protein: CASSQAVSGQLYNEQFF. The genes are TRBV4-1 and TRBJ2-1; TRBD2 agrees at 7 bases. Germline V gives CDR1 MGHRA, CDR2 YSYEKL. This CDR3 is built from 17 residues. J gave up 3 bases and V 1 base, and 9 bases lay outside the gene matches.

This clonotype was detected many times. The chain carries TRBV5-6 and TRBJ2-1; perhaps TRBD1 as D (6 bases). The CDR3 spans 15 residues. Trimming shortened V by 3 bases and J by 4 bases, and 14 bases separated the two germline ends. Germline V CDR1 and CDR2: SGHDT, YYEEEE. CDR3 sequence: CASSWAGDPYNEQFF. Here the CDR3 DNA reads TGTGCCAGCAGCTGGGCAGGGGACCCATACAATGAGCAGTTCTTC.

This clonotype was observed many times. The chain has TRBV5-1 and TRBJ2-2; D remains ambiguous. V lost 6 bases to trimming and J lost 3 bases, with 12 bases between them. From germline, CDR1 is SGHRS and CDR2 YFSETQ. This CDR3 spans 14 amino acids. The DNA for the CDR3 is TGCGCCAGCATTCCCGCTCTCGACACCGGGGAGCTGTTTTTT. Its protein is CASIPALDTGELFF.

At least ten counts were recorded for this clonotype. The rearrangement joins TRBV27 to TRBJ2-5; 8 nucleotides agree with TRBD2. This CDR3 has 14 residues. The V gene's germline CDR1 is MNHEY and CDR2 SMNVEV (reference sequence). J was trimmed by 4 bases and V by 5 bases; bases with no gene match: 6. In nucleotides, the CDR3 is TGTGCCAGCAGTACTACGGGAGGGGGAGAGACCCAGTACTTC. Amino acids: CASSTTGGGETQYF.

The rearrangement uses TRBV25-1 and TRBJ2-1; the match to TRBD2 covers 13 bases. Trimming at V came to 3 bases and at J to 4 bases, leaving 6 bases not matched to a gene. The CDR3 covers 17 residues. Germline CDR1 and CDR2: MGHDK and SYGVNS. DNA for the CDR3: TGTGCCAGCAGTGAGAGACTAGCGGGAGGTGTATACAATGAGCAGTTCTTC. It specifies CASSERLAGGVYNEQFF.

This clonotype was detected many times. This sequence joins TRBV7-2 and TRBJ2-7; no definite D call. V was cut by 5 bases and J by 0 bases, with 14 bases left in between. CDR1 and CDR2 (germline): SGHTA, FQGNSA. The CDR3 is 15 amino acids. In DNA, the CDR3 is TGTGCCAGCAGCAGAACGGACGGAAGCTCCTACGAGCAGTACTTC. Translation gives CASSRTDGSSYEQYF.

This clonotype was seen repeatedly, ten times or more. V and J are TRBV6-1 and TRBJ1-2, with 10 bases fitting TRBD1. Losses at the gene ends were 3 bases for V and 8 bases for J; bases not matched to a gene: 3. CDR3 length: 13 amino acids. The germline V gene has CDR1 MNHNS and CDR2 SASEGT. The CDR3 is CASSETGGIGYTF. CDR3 DNA sequence: TGTGCCAGCAGTGAGACAGGGGGCATCGGCTACACCTTC.

This clonotype was detected ten times or more. The V gene is TRBV4-1, the J gene TRBJ2-1; D is uncertain. The CDR3 spans 16 residues. Trimming left V 6 bases short and J 2 bases short, with 17 bases between. Germline V lookup: CDR1 MGHRA, CDR2 YSYEKL. In nucleotides, the CDR3 is TGCGCCAGCAGTCTACACGAGACTTCCACCTACAATGAGCAGTTCTTC. Translated: CASSLHETSTYNEQFF.

V gene TRBV7-8 combines with J gene TRBJ2-2; 10 bases match TRBD2. From germline, CDR1 is SGHVS and CDR2 FQNEAQ. This CDR3 is built from 16 residues. The ends lost 5 bases at V and 4 bases at J; junction bases unmatched: 7. CDR3 region: CASSLGLATGTGELFF. The CDR3, as DNA: TGTGCCAGCAGCCTGGGACTAGCGACGGGCACCGGGGAGCTGTTTTTT.

The chain uses TRBV5-1 and TRBJ2-1; 7 bases are shared with TRBD2. This CDR3 comprises 15 residues. The ends lost 5 bases at V and 6 bases at J; junction bases unmatched: 11. CDR1 SGHRS and CDR2 YFSETQ come from the germline V gene. CDR3 sequence reads: CASSMGGSQINEQFF. The CDR3 DNA reads as TGCGCCAGCAGTATGGGGGGGTCGCAGATCAATGAGCAGTTCTTC.

This clonotype was counted many times. The chain links TRBV5-1 to TRBJ2-5; 7 bases map to TRBD2. CDR1 is SGHRS, CDR2 YFSETQ, per germline. The V and J ends lost 4 bases and 1 base, in that order; junction bases with no gene match: 10. CDR3 size: 16 residues. CDR3 protein: CASSRFLAETQETQYF. For the CDR3, the DNA is TGCGCCAGCAGCCGATTTCTAGCGGAGACCCAAGAGACCCAGTACTTC.

This clonotype has at least ten counts. The rearrangement joins TRBV5-6 to TRBJ2-2; D tentatively fits TRBD1 or TRBD2 (6 bases each). The germline gives CDR1 SGHDT, CDR2 YYEEEE. Trimming pared 3 bases from V and 4 bases from J, leaving 10 bases between. The CDR3 is made up of 14 amino acids. The CDR3, as DNA: TGTGCCAGCAGCTGGGGGGCTGTCACCGGGGAGCTGTTTTTT. It encodes CASSWGAVTGELFF.

This clonotype was detected ten times or more. The V call is TRBV7-2, the J call TRBJ2-5, with 10 bases that match TRBD2. The germline CDR1 and CDR2 sequences are SGHTA and FQGNSA. CDR3 length: 15 residues. V shed 6 bases and J 5 bases; nucleotides not matched to a gene: 9. CDR3 coding DNA: TGTGCCAGCAGGTTGGGACTAGCGCTGCTGGAGACCCAGTACTTC. As protein: CASRLGLALLETQYF.

This clonotype was counted a few times. The genes are TRBV5-1 and TRBJ2-3; D unresolved. Trimming pared 4 bases from V and 0 bases from J, leaving 12 bases between. The CDR3 is 15 amino acids. Per germline, CDR1 SGHRS and CDR2 YFSETQ. The CDR3 spells CASSLDTSSTDTQYF. DNA for the CDR3: TGCGCCAGCAGCCTAGACACCTCTAGCACAGATACGCAGTATTTT.

This clonotype was seen many times. The chain combines TRBV12-3 or TRBV12-4 with TRBJ2-5; D is possibly TRBD2 (6 bases). Deletions cut 6 bases from V and 1 base from J, with 9 bases between. CDR3 size: 13 residues. The DNA for the CDR3 is TGTGCCAGCAGCCGGGACTCCCAAGAGACCCAGTACTTC. This sequence encodes CASSRDSQETQYF.

This chain uses TRBV14 with TRBJ2-5; D is undetermined. CDR1 and CDR2 from the germline V gene are SGHDN and FVKESK. The CDR3 has 13 amino acids. With 1 base removed from V and 7 bases from J, the gap between germline ends came to 10 bases. CDR3 DNA sequence: TGTGCCAGCAGCCAAGTTCGAGAAGGGACCCAGTACTTC. Protein: CASSQVREGTQYF.

This clonotype was seen a handful of times. The rearrangement joins TRBV5-1 to TRBJ2-5; D may be TRBD1 (7 bases). V was pared by 0 bases and J by 3 bases, with 15 bases between. The CDR3 runs 16 residues. Per the germline V gene, CDR1 is SGHRS and CDR2 is YFSETQ. This CDR3 is CASSLVAGGNKETQYF. DNA for the CDR3: TGCGCCAGCAGCTTGGTGGCAGGGGGGAATAAAGAGACCCAGTACTTC. The full variable domain, in which reference TRBV5-1 and TRBJ2-5 provide the parts outside the CDR3, is KAGVTQTPRYLIKTRGQQVTLSCSPISGHRSVSWYQQTPGQGLQFLFEYFSETQRNKGNFPGRFSGRQFSNSRSEMNVSTLELGDSALYLCASSLVAGGNKETQYFGPGTRLLVL.

At least ten counts were recorded for this clonotype. The chain employs TRBV6-5 and TRBJ2-2; D remains ambiguous. Trimming cost V 9 bases and J 8 bases, with 10 bases left between them. The germline CDR1 and CDR2 sequences are MNHEY and SVGAGI. The CDR3 loop spans 11 amino acids. The CDR3 loop is CASAYGGELFF. As DNA, the CDR3 is TGTGCCAGTGCTTACGGGGGGGAGCTGTTTTTT.

This clonotype has a count of ten or more. The chain has TRBV7-2 and TRBJ1-2; no clear D. Trimming took 5 bases from V and 8 from J, leaving 15 bases between them. Germline V lookup: CDR1 SGHTA, CDR2 FQGNSA. This CDR3 contains 13 residues. CDR3 sequence: CASSREGPLGYTF. The DNA for the CDR3 is TGTGCCAGCAGCCGCGAAGGGCCTTTGGGCTACACCTTC.

In this sample, this clonotype turned up many times. As DNA, the CDR3 is TGCAGTGCTAGAGCCTCGGACAGGTTTAGCAATCAGCCCCAGCATTTT. Translating gives CSARASDRFSNQPQHF. V usage is TRBV20-1 and J usage is TRBJ1-5, with 7 nucleotides matching TRBD1. Germline-derived CDR1 and CDR2 are DFQATT and SNEGSKA (reference sequence). This CDR3 has 16 amino acids. V dropped 1 base and J dropped 0; count of bases not matched to a gene: 6.

This clonotype has ten or more counts. The chain carries TRBV20-1 and TRBJ2-1; possibly TRBD1 or TRBD2 for D (5 bases each). CDR1 DFQATT and CDR2 SNEGSKA come from the germline V gene (reference sequence). The CDR3 spans 12 residues. V shed 4 bases and J shed 5 bases, with 9 bases lying between them. In DNA, the CDR3 is TGCAGTGCTAAGGGACCTAACAATGAGCAGTTCTTC. As protein: CSAKGPNNEQFF.

As concerns this clonotype: Germline and junction disagree at one end, which may indicate a read error. V and J are TRBV7-8 and TRBJ2-1; 8 bases are shared with TRBD2. CDR1 is SGHVS, CDR2 FQNEAQ, per germline. The CDR3 is made up of 16 amino acids. The CDR3: CASSLEALRDRGGWDF. CDR3 nucleotides: TGTGCCAGCAGCTTAGAGGCTCTCCGGGACCGGGGGGGGTGGGACTTC.

Comment on this clonotype: A much bigger clone sits one base away, suggesting this may be a read error. The chain has TRBV6-1 and TRBJ1-4, with 9 bases lining up with TRBD1. Trimming took 7 bases from V and 7 from J; bases not matched to a gene: 10. The CDR3 spans 15 residues. Germline V gene sequence: CDR1 MNHNS, CDR2 SASEGT. CDR3 DNA: TGTGCCAGCAACACCGGGACAGGGTTTGGTGAAAAACTGTTTTTT. Encoded protein: CASNTGTGFGEKLFF.

This clonotype was counted ten times or more. The chain couples TRBV12-3 or TRBV12-4 to TRBJ1-2; D possibly corresponds to TRBD1 (5 bases). The CDR3 extends over 15 amino acids. Trimming left V 3 bases short and J 4 bases short, with 15 bases between. The CDR3, as DNA: TGTGCCAGCAGTTTGGGGCAGGGACTAAGCTATGGCTACACCTTC. Protein sequence: CASSLGQGLSYGYTF.

This clonotype has a count of ten or more. The chain links TRBV7-9 to TRBJ2-7; 7 bases line up with TRBD1. This CDR3 region has 13 residues. V dropped 2 bases and J dropped 5; count of bases not matched to a gene: 3. CDR1 and CDR2 (germline): SEHNR, FQNEAQ (reference sequence). The CDR3 nucleotides read TGTGCCAGCAGCTTAAGCAGGGGGAACGAGCAGTACTTC. This codes for CASSLSRGNEQYF.

This clonotype showed up many times. CDR3 loop: CASSYGTEAYGYTF. Here the CDR3 DNA reads TGCGCCAGCAGTTATGGGACAGAAGCCTATGGCTACACCTTC. The V call is TRBV5-1, the J call TRBJ1-2, with TRBD1 matching over 7 bases. Germline loops: CDR1 SGHRS, CDR2 YFSETQ. CDR3 size: 14 residues. J was trimmed by 4 bases and V by 5 bases; bases with no gene match: 8.